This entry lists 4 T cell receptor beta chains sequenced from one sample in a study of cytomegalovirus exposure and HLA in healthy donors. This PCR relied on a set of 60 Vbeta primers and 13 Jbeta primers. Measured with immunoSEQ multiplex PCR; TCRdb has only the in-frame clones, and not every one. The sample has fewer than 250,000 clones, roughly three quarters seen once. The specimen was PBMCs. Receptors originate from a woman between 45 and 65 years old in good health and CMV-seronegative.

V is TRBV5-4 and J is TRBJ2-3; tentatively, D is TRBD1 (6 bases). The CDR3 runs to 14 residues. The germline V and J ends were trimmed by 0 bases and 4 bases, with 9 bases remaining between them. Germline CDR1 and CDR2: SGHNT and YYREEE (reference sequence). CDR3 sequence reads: CASSLERQADTQYF. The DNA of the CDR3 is TGTGCCAGCAGCTTGGAACGACAGGCAGATACGCAGTATTTT. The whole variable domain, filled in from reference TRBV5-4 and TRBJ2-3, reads ETGVTQSPTHLIKTRGQQVTLRCSSQSGHNTVSWYQQALGQGPQFIFQYYREEENGRGNFPPRFSGLQFPNYSSELNVNALELDDSALYLCASSLERQADTQYFGPGTRLTVL.

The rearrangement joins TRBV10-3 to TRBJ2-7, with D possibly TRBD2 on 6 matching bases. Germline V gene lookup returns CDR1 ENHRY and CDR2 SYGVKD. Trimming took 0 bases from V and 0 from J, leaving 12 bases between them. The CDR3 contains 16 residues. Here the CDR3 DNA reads TGTGCCATCAGTGAGTCCCCCGGGGGATACTCCTACGAGCAGTACTTC. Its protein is CAISESPGGYSYEQYF.

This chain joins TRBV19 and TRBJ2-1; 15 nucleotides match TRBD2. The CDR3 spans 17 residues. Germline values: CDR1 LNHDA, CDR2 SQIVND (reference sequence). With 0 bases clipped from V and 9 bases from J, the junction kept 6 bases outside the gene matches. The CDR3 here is CASSIDRTSGRASEQFF. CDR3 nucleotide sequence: TGTGCCAGTAGTATAGATCGGACTAGCGGGAGGGCCAGTGAGCAGTTCTTC. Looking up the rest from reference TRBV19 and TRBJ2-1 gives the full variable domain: DGGITQSPKYLFRKEGQNVTLSCEQNLNHDAMYWYRQDPGQGLRLIYYSQIVNDFQKGDIAEGYSVSREKKESFPLTVTSAQKNPTAFYLCASSIDRTSGRASEQFFGPGTRLTVL.

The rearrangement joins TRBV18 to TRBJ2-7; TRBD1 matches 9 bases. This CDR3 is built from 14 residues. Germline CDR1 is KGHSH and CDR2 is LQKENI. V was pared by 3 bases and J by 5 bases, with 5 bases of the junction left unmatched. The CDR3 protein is CASSPQTGGNEQYF. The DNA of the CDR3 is TGTGCCAGCTCACCGCAAACAGGGGGCAACGAGCAGTACTTC.